This T cell receptor (beta chain) was sequenced for a study of T cell repertoires in cytomegalovirus infection. Study results and limitations: Cumulated frequencies of public TCR beta families served to identify carriers of CMV plus the relevant HLA.

The CDR3 consists of 13 residues. CDR1 LNHDA and CDR2 SQIVND come from the germline V gene (reference sequence). V was clipped by 3 bases and J by 7 bases, with 10 bases between them. Worth noting for this clonotype: Antigen: not known.

Each CDR3 protein is one row after TCRdb ran MiXCR on the reads. The data contain approximately 340,000 distinct CDR3 sequences, about 28% of them singletons. The TCR comes from a human donor in good health (CMV status not recorded). Some clones in this sample may be carry-over from other donors' samples. Sequencing used cultured PBMCs, obtained from culture after CMV antigen stimulation. The V gene is TRBV19, the J gene TRBJ2-1; D is possibly TRBD1 or TRBD2 (5 bases each). CDR3 loop: CASSIGARNEQFF. CDR3 DNA sequence: TGTGCCAGTAGTATCGGGGCGAGAAATGAGCAGTTCTTC. Drawing the rest from reference TRBV19 and TRBJ2-1, the complete variable domain is DGGITQSPKYLFRKEGQNVTLSCEQNLNHDAMYWYRQDPGQGLRLIYYSQIVNDFQKGDIAEGYSVSREKKESFPLTVTSAQKNPTAFYLCASSIGARNEQFFGPGTRLTVL.